The rows below give T cell receptor beta chains drawn from one sample of a study of cytomegalovirus exposure and HLA in healthy donors. The data were produced by immunoSEQ multiplex PCR, yet TCRdb's version contains in-frame clones alone and is incomplete. The sample totals about 41,000 clones. The sample taken for sequencing was PBMCs. The receptors were gathered from a man between 25 and 39 years old in good health and CMV-seronegative. Both conserved end residues are part of each CDR3. The D gene is left open where the match is weak.

CDR3aa,CDR3nt,v_gene,d_gene,j_gene
CAWSKGGSNEKLFF,TGTGCCTGGAGTAAAGGAGGGTCGAATGAAAAACTGTTTTTT,TRBV30,-,TRBJ1-4
CASSALGQARQETQYF,TGTGCTAGCAGCGCCCTAGGACAGGCCCGACAAGAGACCCAGTACTTC,TRBV7-7,TRBD1,TRBJ2-5
CAIKGGRQGNTGELFF,TGTGCCATCAAAGGGGGACGACAGGGGAACACCGGGGAGCTGTTTTTT,TRBV10-3,TRBD1,TRBJ2-2
CASSNRDRGTPYEQYF,TGCGCCAGCAGCAACCGGGACAGGGGTACCCCCTACGAGCAGTACTTC,TRBV5-1,TRBD1,TRBJ2-7
CASSENLGAQYF,TGTGCCAGCAGCGAAAACCTAGGGGCGCAGTATTTT,TRBV2,-,TRBJ2-3
CASSKDRAYEQYF,TGTGCCAGCAGTAAGGACAGGGCCTACGAGCAGTACTTC,TRBV2,TRBD1,TRBJ2-7
CASSYGRGAAKEKLFF,TGTGCCAGCAGTTACGGGCGGGGGGCAGCGAAAGAAAAACTGTTTTTT,TRBV6-5,-,TRBJ1-4
CASSERDSYGYTF,TGTGCCAGCAGTGAAAGGGACAGCTATGGCTACACCTTC,TRBV6-1,TRBD1,TRBJ1-2
CASSSRQGVGQPQHF,TGTGCCAGCAGCTCGAGACAGGGGGTCGGTCAGCCCCAGCATTTT,TRBV7-2,TRBD1,TRBJ1-5
CASSLYRLAKNIQYF,TGTGCCAGCAGCTTGTACCGACTAGCCAAAAACATTCAGTACTTC,TRBV5-6,-,TRBJ2-4
CASSTTGGGLAETQYF,TGCGCCAGCAGCACTACAGGGGGGGGTTTGGCGGAGACCCAGTACTTC,TRBV5-1,-,TRBJ2-5
CSVDTSGGTETQYF,TGCAGCGTTGATACTAGCGGGGGTACGGAGACCCAGTACTTC,TRBV29-1,TRBD2,TRBJ2-5
CASSLAIYEQYF,TGTGCCAGCAGCTTGGCCATCTACGAGCAGTACTTC,TRBV5-6,-,TRBJ2-7
CATSLGTSGRRLSYNEQFF,TGTGCCACCAGTTTAGGGACTAGCGGGAGGCGTTTATCCTACAATGAGCAGTTCTTC,TRBV15,TRBD2,TRBJ2-1
CAGSRQDNEQFF,TGTGCCGGATCGAGACAGGACAATGAGCAGTTCTTC,TRBV2,-,TRBJ2-1
CASSKTGTLNQPQHF,TGTGCCAGCAGCAAAACCGGGACACTAAATCAGCCCCAGCATTTT,TRBV27,-,TRBJ1-5
CASSLLQGPSNTGELFF,TGTGCCAGCAGCTTACTTCAGGGTCCATCGAACACCGGGGAGCTGTTTTTT,TRBV7-9,-,TRBJ2-2
CASSLGRVEQFF,TGTGCCAGCAGCTTAGGGAGGGTTGAGCAGTTCTTC,TRBV11-1,-,TRBJ2-1
CASSTSDNTEAFF,TGTGCCAGCAGCACCTCGGACAATACTGAAGCTTTCTTT,TRBV7-8,-,TRBJ1-1
CASSNRDSYNEQFF,TGTGCCAGCAGCAACCGGGACTCCTACAATGAGCAGTTCTTC,TRBV7-2,-,TRBJ2-1
CATSRRGVPSGGNTGELFF,TGTGCCACCAGCAGAAGGGGCGTTCCTAGCGGGGGGAACACCGGGGAGCTGTTTTTT,TRBV15,TRBD2,TRBJ2-2
CASSLNPSRSGNNSPLHF,TGTGCCAGCAGCTTAAACCCCTCCCGTTCAGGGAATAATTCACCCCTCCACTTT,TRBV7-3,-,TRBJ1-6
CASSQGSLAGRTDTQYF,TGCGCCAGCAGCCAAGGGAGCCTAGCGGGGCGCACAGATACGCAGTATTTT,TRBV4-1,TRBD2,TRBJ2-3
CASSGAFDRGPLNEQFF,TGTGCCAGCAGTGGAGCGTTCGACAGGGGTCCTTTAAATGAGCAGTTCTTC,TRBV6-1,TRBD1,TRBJ2-1
CASRTRGTEAFF,TGTGCCAGCAGAACTAGAGGAACTGAAGCTTTCTTT,TRBV27,-,TRBJ1-1
CAWLSGGRSNTEAFF,TGTGCCTGGCTCTCGGGGGGGAGATCGAACACTGAAGCTTTCTTT,TRBV30,-,TRBJ1-1